The 8 T cell receptor beta chains below come from one sample, sequenced in a study of OX40 agonist ivuxolimab in advanced cancers. TCRdb's table, derived via immunoSEQ multiplex PCR, lists solely in-frame clones and lacks some. Among about 50,000 clones, approximately 92% were seen once, and the ten largest hold approximately 24%. Sample: CD4+ or CD8+ T cells sorted from blood, taken in a trial of the OX40 agonist ivuxolimab. The source is an adult with an advanced solid tumor such as melanoma, head and neck, liver or kidney cancer.

This clone was found once. The V call is TRBV5-6, the J call TRBJ1-1, with TRBD1 matching 8 bases. J was trimmed by 5 bases and V by 0 bases; bases with no gene match: 3. CDR1 and CDR2 from the germline V gene are SGHDT and YYEEEE. The CDR3 is 14 amino acids. CDR3: CASSLDWTGTEAFF. The CDR3 bases are TGTGCCAGCAGCTTGGATTGGACAGGGACTGAAGCTTTCTTT.

V is TRBV6-1 and J is TRBJ2-7; weak D call: TRBD1 (5 bases). CDR3 length equals 15 residues. Germline lookup yields CDR1 MNHNS and CDR2 SASEGT. Trimming left V 5 bases short and J 0 bases short, with 14 bases between. The DNA of the CDR3 is TGTGCCAGCAGTATATGGGAAGACAGCTCCTACGAGCAGTACTTC. Amino acid sequence: CASSIWEDSSYEQYF.

The rearrangement joins TRBV9 to TRBJ2-2; the D gene could be TRBD1 or TRBD2 (5 bases each). This CDR3 contains 17 residues. Germline CDR1 is SGDLS and CDR2 is YYNGEE. The V gene lost 2 bases and the J gene lost 1 base, with 15 bases spanning the gap. CDR3 nucleotides: TGTGCCAGCAGCGTGTCTCGAACGGGGCAGAACACCGGGGAGCTGTTTTTT. Translation: CASSVSRTGQNTGELFF. Full variable domain (rest looked up from reference TRBV9 and TRBJ2-2): DSGVTQTPKHLITATGQRVTLRCSPRSGDLSVYWYQQSLDQGLQFLIQYYNGEERAKGNILERFSAQQFPDLHSELNLSSLELGDSALYFCASSVSRTGQNTGELFFGEGSRLTVL.

This clone was counted once. This chain joins TRBV5-1 and TRBJ2-1; 13 nucleotides match TRBD2. J gave up 5 bases and V 2 bases, and 7 bases lay outside the gene matches. The length of the CDR3 is 17 residues. Germline V CDR1 and CDR2: SGHRS, YFSETQ. CDR3 bases: TGCGCCAGCAGCTTAAGGACTAGCGGGAGAACGGACAATGAGCAGTTCTTC. Translated: CASSLRTSGRTDNEQFF.

The chain combines TRBV6-4 with TRBJ1-5; D gene unclear. CDR3 length: 15 residues. Per germline, CDR1 MRHNA and CDR2 SNTAGT. The V and J ends lost 0 bases and 4 bases respectively, with 10 bases between them. The CDR3 coding sequence is TGTGCCAGCAGTGACTCGGAGACGGAGAATCAGCCCCAGCATTTT. Its translation: CASSDSETENQPQHF.

The chain uses TRBV19 and TRBJ1-2; D is unresolved. The V and J ends lost 4 bases and 3 bases respectively, with 9 bases between them. CDR1 is LNHDA and CDR2 is SQIVND in the germline V gene (reference sequence). This CDR3 region has 13 residues. CDR3 nucleotide sequence: TGTGCCAGTAGTACCGGGGAGTACTATGGCTACACCTTC. Its protein is CASSTGEYYGYTF.

CDR3 DNA: TGTGCCATCAGTGACTGGGGTAGCGGGAAGAGCTCCTACGAGCAGTACTTC. Encoded protein: CAISDWGSGKSSYEQYF. The chain couples TRBV10-3 to TRBJ2-7; 8 nucleotides line up with TRBD2. Unmatched junction bases numbered 10, after V lost 3 bases and J lost 0 bases. The germline V gene has CDR1 ENHRY and CDR2 SYGVKD. The CDR3 length is 17 residues.

The chain has TRBV2 and TRBJ2-1, with 8 bases identical to TRBD1. The CDR3 runs 22 residues. J was trimmed by 3 bases and V by 6 bases; bases with no gene match: 28. The germline gives CDR1 SNHLY, CDR2 FYNNEI. This CDR3 is CASRGDAGTGLVGFPNYNEQFF. In DNA, the CDR3 is TGTGCCAGCAGGGGGGATGCCGGGACAGGACTCGTAGGGTTCCCAAACTACAATGAGCAGTTCTTC.